This TCR beta chain comes out of a study of tumor-infiltrating lymphocytes in primary liver carcinoma. Study details: Spanning 4.2 to 10 cm, the tumors were T1-T3 N0M0. Samples returned roughly 3.5 to 8 million productive TCRbeta reads, a yield that was similar across tissue types. Study findings and constraints: Tumor-blood pairs (like tumor-adjacent pairs) overlapped less than tumor region pairs did.

TCR beta cDNA came from roughly 0.45 ug total RNA, primed with a constant-region primer. It was through three nested multiplex PCR rounds of slightly modified ARM-PCR that TCR beta libraries arose. The first two PCR rounds used TRBV1-TRBV30 primers with a Cbeta primer, 10 cycles each. MiXCR, applied by TCRdb to the multiplex PCR reads, yields one record per CDR3 protein. The table has about 75,000 distinct CDR3 sequences, roughly 71% seen once. For each extraction, RNA and DNA were obtained together from about 21-30 mg of unsorted bulk tissue. Patients were chronically HBV-infected and treatment-naive. Worth noting for this clonotype: Antigen unknown. This may stem from a read error, because a much larger clone lies one nucleotide away.

Per germline, CDR1 SEHNR and CDR2 FQNEAQ (reference sequence). This CDR3 spans 16 amino acids. Sequenced input: tumor-adjacent normal liver tissue. The receptor comes from a man in his forties with primary liver carcinoma and hepatitis B virus infection. The gene calls are TRBV7-9 and TRBJ2-5, with 7 bases identical to TRBD1. CDR3 loop: CASSTGLPGQQEAQYF. Written as DNA, the CDR3 is TGTGCCAGCAGCACTGGATTACCGGGACAGCAAGAGGCCCAGTACTTC. The full variable domain, completed using reference TRBV7-9 and TRBJ2-5, is DTGVSQNPRHKITKRGQNVTFRCDPISEHNRLYWYRQTLGQGPEFLTYFQNEAQLEKSRLLSDRFSAERPKGSFSTLEIQRTEQGDSAMYLCASSTGLPGQQEAQYFGPGTRLLVL.